One and the same sample provided the 18 T cell receptor beta chains below, sequenced in a study of T cell responses to AZD1222 COVID-19 vaccine. Profiling relied on immunoSEQ multiplex PCR, and the TCRdb table lists in-frame clones only, not all of them. The sample has 100,000 to 150,000 clones, 80% to 90% seen once. The sample was peripheral blood, taken on day 0 of AZD1222 vaccination. The receptors were sampled from an adult in good health.

This sequence joins TRBV7-8 and TRBJ1-5; D might be TRBD1 (5 bases). Germline CDR1 is SGHVS and CDR2 is FQNEAQ. The CDR3 extends over 16 amino acids. Between the trimmed V and J ends, which lost 5 bases and 0 bases, there was a span of 14 bases. The CDR3 protein is CASSGGVPGSNQPQHF. The DNA for the CDR3 is TGTGCCAGCAGCGGGGGGGTCCCCGGTAGCAATCAGCCCCAGCATTTT.

This clone was observed a few times. This chain connects TRBV18 to TRBJ2-2; 7 bases fit TRBD1. Germline CDR1 and CDR2: KGHSH and LQKENI. V dropped 6 bases and J dropped 6; count of bases not matched to a gene: 13. The CDR3 contains 16 residues. CDR3 sequence (DNA): TGTGCCAGCTCCTACGTGAACATCCAGGGGGCCGGGGAGCTGTTTTTT. As protein: CASSYVNIQGAGELFF.

The chain joins TRBV14 to TRBJ1-2; 7 bases match TRBD1. Germline V gene data show CDR1 as SGHDN and CDR2 as FVKESK. V dropped 1 base and J dropped 8; count of bases not matched to a gene: 7. The CDR3 totals 14 residues. CDR3 region: CASSQGPGGFGYTF. CDR3 nucleotides: TGTGCCAGCAGCCAAGGACCAGGGGGTTTCGGCTACACCTTC.

This rearrangement joins TRBV5-1 to TRBJ2-3; 11 positions agree with TRBD2. The CDR3 has 15 amino acids. Losses at the gene ends were 3 bases for V and 2 bases for J; bases not matched to a gene: 2. The germline gives CDR1 SGHRS, CDR2 YFSETQ. The CDR3 reads CASSSGLAATDTQYF. DNA of the CDR3: TGCGCCAGCAGCTCGGGACTAGCGGCCACAGATACGCAGTATTTT.

V is TRBV4-2 and J is TRBJ2-3; 10 bases agree with TRBD2. V was clipped by 3 bases and J by 4 bases; unmatched bases: 10. Germline CDR1 is LGHNA and CDR2 is YNFKEQ. The CDR3 covers 17 residues. CDR3 sequence reads: CASSQASGRYLPDTQYF. CDR3 in DNA: TGTGCCAGCAGCCAGGCTAGCGGGAGATACCTCCCAGATACGCAGTATTTT.

This clone occurred many times. A read error may account for a junction end that differs from germline. The rearrangement uses TRBV28 and TRBJ2-2; D is uncertain. Germline CDR1 and CDR2: MDHEN and SYDVKM. The CDR3 is made up of 15 amino acids. Here the CDR3 reads CASKEQPANSGELFF. The DNA for the CDR3 is TGTGCCAGCAAAGAACAGCCCGCGAACTCCGGGGAGCTGTTTTTT.

The genes are TRBV28 and TRBJ1-2; 7 positions agree with TRBD1. The length of the CDR3 is 14 residues. Trimming at V came to 6 bases and at J to 4 bases, leaving 8 bases not matched to a gene. Germline V CDR1 and CDR2: MDHEN, SYDVKM. As DNA, the CDR3 is TGTGCCAGCAGAGAGGGGACAGTCTCCTATGGCTACACCTTC. It is translated as CASREGTVSYGYTF.

This rearrangement joins TRBV10-3 to TRBJ1-4; 9 bases fit TRBD1. The V and J ends lost 6 bases and 8 bases, in that order; junction bases with no gene match: 4. The CDR3 runs 13 residues. The germline V gene has CDR1 ENHRY and CDR2 SYGVKD. CDR3 nucleotides: TGTGCCATCAGCCGGGACAGGGAGGAAAAACTGTTTTTT. Its protein is CAISRDREEKLFF.

This clone was detected only a few times. The chain is built from TRBV6-5 and TRBJ2-2; maybe TRBD2 (6 bases). The CDR3 totals 14 residues. V was trimmed by 0 bases and J by 7 bases, leaving 9 bases between them. The germline V gene has CDR1 MNHEY and CDR2 SVGAGI. The CDR3 region is CASSYSRGGGELFF. CDR3 DNA: TGTGCCAGCAGTTACTCGAGGGGAGGCGGGGAGCTGTTTTTT.

This clone was counted between two and nine times. The V and J genes are TRBV19 and TRBJ1-2, with D uncertain. Trimming took off 3 bases at V and 3 bases at J, with 8 bases between the two ends. Germline V gene lookup returns CDR1 LNHDA and CDR2 SQIVND (reference sequence). This CDR3 comprises 13 residues. DNA for the CDR3: TGTGCCAGTAGTATTTCCCCCGACTATGGCTACACCTTC. Amino acids: CASSISPDYGYTF.

The chain employs TRBV3-1 (or the pseudogene TRBV3-2) and TRBJ2-5, with D hard to call. The V gene's germline CDR1 is LGHDT and CDR2 YNNKEL (reference sequence). CDR3 size: 14 residues. Trimming took 0 bases from V and 3 from J, leaving 8 bases between them. The CDR3 protein is CASSQEGLKETQYF. The CDR3, as DNA: TGTGCCAGCAGCCAAGAGGGATTAAAAGAGACCCAGTACTTC.

The chain joins TRBV7-3 to TRBJ1-2, with TRBD1 matching 7 bases. V gave up 3 bases and J gave up 8 bases; unmatched junction bases: 12. Germline CDR1 is SGHTA and CDR2 is FQGTGA. The CDR3 runs 15 residues. This CDR3 reads CASSFPTGERGGYTF. The CDR3 DNA reads as TGTGCCAGCAGCTTCCCTACAGGGGAAAGGGGCGGCTACACCTTC.

The chain joins TRBV20-1 to TRBJ2-2, with 12 bases matching TRBD2. V gave up 3 bases and J gave up 8 bases; unmatched junction bases: 10. The CDR3 totals 16 residues. CDR1 DFQATT and CDR2 SNEGSKA come from the germline V gene (reference sequence). CDR3 DNA sequence: TGCAGTGCTAGTGTGCCTAGCGGGAGGGCTAAGGGGGAGCTGTTTTTT. This encodes CSASVPSGRAKGELFF.

This chain uses TRBV3-1 (or the pseudogene TRBV3-2) with TRBJ1-5; the D gene is possibly TRBD1 (6 bases). The V and J ends lost 4 bases and 6 bases respectively, with 16 bases between them. The CDR3 totals 15 residues. Germline V gives CDR1 LGHDT, CDR2 YNNKEL (reference sequence). In DNA, the CDR3 is TGTGCCAGCAGCCCCGGGGGGGGGCTCGGTCAGCCCCAGCATTTT. Translated, it gives CASSPGGGLGQPQHF.

This clone was seen once. J is TRBJ2-2 and V is TRBV5-5, with TRBD1 as a possible D gene (6 bases). CDR1 and CDR2 from the germline V gene are SGHKS and YYEKEE (reference sequence). Trimming removed 7 bases from V and 5 bases from J, with 15 bases in between. This CDR3 comprises 14 residues. CDR3 protein: CASLGAIPTGELFF. The DNA for the CDR3 is TGTGCCAGCTTGGGGGCAATTCCGACCGGGGAGCTGTTTTTT.

The chain links TRBV28 to TRBJ2-2; a weak D match, TRBD2 (6 bases). Germline CDR1 reads MDHEN; CDR2 reads SYDVKM. The V gene lost 5 bases and the J gene lost 4 bases, with 14 bases spanning the gap. The CDR3 consists of 15 residues. DNA of the CDR3: TGTGCCAGCAGTCCTATTATCGGGAGCACCGGGGAGCTGTTTTTT. Its translation: CASSPIIGSTGELFF. The complete variable domain, with remaining parts taken from reference TRBV28 and TRBJ2-2, reads DVKVTQSSRYLVKRTGEKVFLECVQDMDHENMFWYRQDPGLGLRLIYFSYDVKMKEKGDIPEGYSVSREKKERFSLILESASTNQTSMYLCASSPIIGSTGELFFGEGSRLTVL.

The chain carries TRBV27 and TRBJ1-5, with TRBD1 matching over 8 bases. The CDR3 runs to 16 residues. Germline values: CDR1 MNHEY, CDR2 SMNVEV (reference sequence). The junction had 6 bases not matched to a gene; V was cut back by 5 bases and J by 0 bases. The CDR3 loop is CASSPGQGYSNQPQHF. CDR3 nucleotide sequence: TGTGCCAGCAGTCCCGGACAGGGTTATAGCAATCAGCCCCAGCATTTT.

This sequence joins TRBV3-1 (or the pseudogene TRBV3-2) and TRBJ2-7; D might be TRBD2 (5 bases). The CDR3 covers 13 residues. Trimming stripped 1 base from V and 7 bases from J, with 11 bases between. The germline V gene encodes CDR1 LGHDT and CDR2 YNNKEL (reference sequence). CDR3 residues: CASSQVRGGEQYF. CDR3 DNA sequence: TGTGCCAGCAGCCAAGTACGCGGCGGGGAGCAGTACTTC.